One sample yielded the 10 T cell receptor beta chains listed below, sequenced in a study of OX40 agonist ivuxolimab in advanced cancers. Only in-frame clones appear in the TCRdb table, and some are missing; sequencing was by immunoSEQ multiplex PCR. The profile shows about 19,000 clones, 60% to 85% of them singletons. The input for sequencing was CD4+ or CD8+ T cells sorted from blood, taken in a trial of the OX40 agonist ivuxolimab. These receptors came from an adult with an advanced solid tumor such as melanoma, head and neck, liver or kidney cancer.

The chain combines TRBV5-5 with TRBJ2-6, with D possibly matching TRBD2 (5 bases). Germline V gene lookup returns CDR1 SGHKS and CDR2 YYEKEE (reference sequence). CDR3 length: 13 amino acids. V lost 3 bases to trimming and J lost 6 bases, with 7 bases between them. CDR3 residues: CASSSDLANVLTF. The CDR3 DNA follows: TGTGCCAGCAGCTCGGACTTGGCCAACGTCCTGACTTTC.

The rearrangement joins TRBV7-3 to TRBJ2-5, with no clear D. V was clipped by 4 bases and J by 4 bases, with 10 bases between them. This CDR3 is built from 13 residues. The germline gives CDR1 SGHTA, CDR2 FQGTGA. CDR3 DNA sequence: TGTGCCAGCAGCTCCTTAGGCGGAGAGACCCAGTACTTC. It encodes CASSSLGGETQYF.

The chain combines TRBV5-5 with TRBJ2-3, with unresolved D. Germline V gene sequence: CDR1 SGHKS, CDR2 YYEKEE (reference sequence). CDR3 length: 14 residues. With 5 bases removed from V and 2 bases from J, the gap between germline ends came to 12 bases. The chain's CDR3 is CASSLGRTTDTQYF. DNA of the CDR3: TGTGCCAGCAGTTTAGGACGGACCACAGATACGCAGTATTTT.

Written as DNA, the CDR3 is TGTGCCAGCAGCGTAGATGGGGTTCAGCCCCAGCATTTT. It is translated as CASSVDGVQPQHF. The rearrangement joins TRBV9 to TRBJ1-5; D uncertain. CDR1 SGDLS and CDR2 YYNGEE come from the germline V gene. The CDR3 contains 13 residues. Trimming took 0 bases from V and 6 from J, leaving 7 bases between them.

The CDR3 spells CASRGSGDEQYF. CDR3 sequence (DNA): TGTGCCAGCAGAGGCAGCGGGGACGAGCAGTACTTC. V and J are TRBV4-2 and TRBJ2-7; 7 positions match TRBD2. V lost 6 bases and J lost 5; bases outside the gene matches: 4. Germline CDR1 reads LGHNA; CDR2 reads YNFKEQ. This CDR3 spans 12 amino acids.

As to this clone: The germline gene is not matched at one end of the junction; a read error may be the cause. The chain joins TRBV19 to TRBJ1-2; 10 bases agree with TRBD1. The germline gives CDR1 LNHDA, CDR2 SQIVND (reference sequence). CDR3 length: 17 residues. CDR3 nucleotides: TGTGCCAGTAGTAGTACCGGGACAGGGGCCACTAATTATGGCTACACCTTC. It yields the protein CASSSTGTGATNYGYTF.

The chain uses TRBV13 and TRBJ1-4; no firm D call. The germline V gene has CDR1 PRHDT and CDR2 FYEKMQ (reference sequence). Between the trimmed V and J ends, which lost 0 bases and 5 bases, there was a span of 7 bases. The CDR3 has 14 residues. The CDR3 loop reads CASSLGRLNEKLFF. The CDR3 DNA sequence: TGTGCCAGCAGCTTAGGCAGGCTGAATGAAAAACTGTTTTTT.

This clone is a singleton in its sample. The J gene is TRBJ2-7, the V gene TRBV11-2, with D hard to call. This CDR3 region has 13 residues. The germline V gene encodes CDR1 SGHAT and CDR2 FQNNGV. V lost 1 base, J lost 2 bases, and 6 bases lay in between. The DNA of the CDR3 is TGTGCCAGCAGCTTAGCACAGACCTACGAGCAGTACTTC. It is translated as CASSLAQTYEQYF.

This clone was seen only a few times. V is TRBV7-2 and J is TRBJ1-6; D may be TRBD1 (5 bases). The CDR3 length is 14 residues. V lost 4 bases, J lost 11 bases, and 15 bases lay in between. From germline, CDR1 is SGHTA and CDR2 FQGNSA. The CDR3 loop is CASSYGTPVPPLHF. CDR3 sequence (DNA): TGTGCCAGCAGCTACGGGACGCCGGTTCCACCCCTCCACTTT.

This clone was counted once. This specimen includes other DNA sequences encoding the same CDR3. The CDR3 DNA reads as TGTGCCAGCAGTCTGACGGCGAGGGGTTACAATGAGCAGTTCTTC. Protein: CASSLTARGYNEQFF. The chain is built from TRBV27 and TRBJ2-1; either TRBD1 or TRBD2 may fit D (5 bases each). The V and J ends lost 5 bases and 4 bases respectively, with 15 bases between them. The CDR3 contains 15 residues. Germline lookup yields CDR1 MNHEY and CDR2 SMNVEV (reference sequence).